Shown below are 10 T cell receptor beta chains from a single sample sequenced in a study of blood T cells in healthy people across ages. For the second PCR, which ran for about 6 to 12 cycles, a sample-barcoded 5' primer and a J-beta primer mix were used. From the 5' RACE reads, TCRdb called clonotypes with MiXCR, one entry per CDR3 protein. The sample consists of some 920,000 distinct CDR3 sequences, around 54% of them appearing once. Material for sequencing was blood. Source of these receptors: a woman between 55 and 75 years old in good health.

The rearrangement links TRBV12-3 or TRBV12-4 to TRBJ2-1, with a tentative D call TRBD2 (5 bases). Deletions cut 6 bases from V and 7 bases from J, with 16 bases between. CDR3 length equals 14 residues. The CDR3 nucleotides read TGTGCCAGCAGCCGCCTCACTAGTACTAATGAGCAGTTCTTC. Protein product: CASSRLTSTNEQFF.

This clonotype came up a few times. The chain recombines TRBV6-6 with TRBJ2-2, with D perhaps matching TRBD2 (6 bases). V lost 4 bases and J lost 3, with 12 bases in between. The CDR3 has 15 residues. Per germline, CDR1 MNHNY and CDR2 SVGAGI (reference sequence). CDR3 sequence: CASSFGRRDTGELFF. Here the CDR3 DNA reads TGTGCCAGCAGTTTCGGCAGGAGGGACACCGGGGAGCTGTTTTTT.

This clonotype was recorded a few times. The chain is built from TRBV7-9 and TRBJ2-3; 11 nucleotides line up with TRBD2. The V segment lost 1 base and the J segment 2 bases; nucleotides outside the gene matches: 5. CDR3 length: 17 amino acids. Germline loops: CDR1 SEHNR, CDR2 FQNEAQ (reference sequence). The DNA for the CDR3 is TGTGCCAGCAGCTTAGGGCTAGCGGGAGGATCCACAGATACGCAGTATTTT. Translation gives CASSLGLAGGSTDTQYF.

V usage is TRBV5-1 and J usage is TRBJ2-3; tentatively, D is TRBD1 (5 bases). Deletions cut 4 bases from V and 2 bases from J, with 11 bases between. CDR3 length: 14 residues. Germline V gene sequence: CDR1 SGHRS, CDR2 YFSETQ. The CDR3 reads CASSDGHLTDTQYF. The CDR3 DNA follows: TGCGCCAGCAGCGATGGACACCTCACAGATACGCAGTATTTT.

The V gene is TRBV29-1, the J gene TRBJ1-1; tentatively, D is TRBD1 (6 bases). CDR1 and CDR2 from the germline V gene are SQVTM and ANQGSEA. V was shortened by 8 bases and J by 4 bases, with 23 bases between the two germline ends. This CDR3 has 15 residues. The chain's CDR3 is CSLTPRQGLGTEAFF. The CDR3 DNA follows: TGCAGCTTAACCCCCCGGCAGGGGTTGGGCACTGAAGCTTTCTTT.

A few counts support this clonotype. This chain connects TRBV5-1 to TRBJ2-1; 14 bases line up with TRBD2. CDR1 is SGHRS, CDR2 YFSETQ, per germline. V gave up 3 bases and J gave up 7 bases; unmatched junction bases: 9. The CDR3 has 17 residues. CDR3 protein: CASSYPGLAGVTNEQFF. The CDR3, as DNA: TGCGCCAGCAGCTATCCGGGACTAGCGGGAGTAACGAATGAGCAGTTCTTC.

In its sample, this clonotype was seen a few times. This chain uses TRBV11-3 with TRBJ2-7, with a weak D call TRBD2 (5 bases). The germline CDR1 and CDR2 sequences are SGHNT and YENEEA. CDR3 size: 16 residues. V shed 0 bases and J shed 2 bases, with 14 bases lying between them. CDR3 DNA sequence: TGTGCCAGCAGCTTAGAGGTCCCGAGGGCACCCTACGAGCAGTACTTC. It is translated as CASSLEVPRAPYEQYF.

The chain is built from TRBV7-9 and TRBJ1-2; no reliable D call. In germline, CDR1 is SEHNR, CDR2 FQNEAQ (reference sequence). V was cut by 1 base and J by 0 bases, with 12 bases left in between. This CDR3 has 16 residues. The CDR3 DNA reads as TGTGCCAGCAGCTTAGAGAGGAACCGGCCTAACTATGGCTACACCTTC. As protein: CASSLERNRPNYGYTF.

This clonotype was seen only a few times. The rearrangement links TRBV29-1 to TRBJ2-1; no clear D gene. CDR1 and CDR2 (germline): SQVTM, ANQGSEA. The CDR3 loop spans 11 amino acids. Trimming removed 5 bases at V and 7 bases at J, with 9 bases between. This chain's CDR3 is CSVRVGNEQFF. The CDR3 nucleotides are TGCAGCGTTCGAGTAGGGAATGAGCAGTTCTTC.

V gene TRBV6-2 or TRBV6-3 combines with J gene TRBJ2-3, with D tentatively TRBD2 (6 bases). The CDR3 spans 14 residues. V was cut by 5 bases and J by 6 bases, with 15 bases left in between. Germline V gene data show CDR1 as MNHEY and CDR2 as SVGEGT. The CDR3: CASSPRGKEDTQYF. In DNA, the CDR3 is TGTGCCAGCAGTCCCCGGGGGAAGGAGGATACGCAGTATTTT.